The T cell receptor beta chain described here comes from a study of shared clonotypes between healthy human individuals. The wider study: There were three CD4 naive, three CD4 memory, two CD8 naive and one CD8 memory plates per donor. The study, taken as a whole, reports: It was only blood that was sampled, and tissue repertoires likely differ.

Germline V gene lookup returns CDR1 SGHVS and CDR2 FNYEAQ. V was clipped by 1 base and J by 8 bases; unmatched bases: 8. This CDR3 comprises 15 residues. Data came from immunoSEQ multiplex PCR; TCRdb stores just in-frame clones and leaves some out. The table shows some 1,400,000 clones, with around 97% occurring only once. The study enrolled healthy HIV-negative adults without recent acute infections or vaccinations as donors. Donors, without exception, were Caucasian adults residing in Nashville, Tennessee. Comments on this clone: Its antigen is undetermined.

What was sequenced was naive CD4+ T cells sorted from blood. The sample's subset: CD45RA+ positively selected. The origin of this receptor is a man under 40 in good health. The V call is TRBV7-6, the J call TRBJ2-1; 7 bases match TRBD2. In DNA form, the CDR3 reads TGTGCCAGCAGCTTAGGAACTAGCGAATTCGATGAGCAGTTCTTC. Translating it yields CASSLGTSEFDEQFF.